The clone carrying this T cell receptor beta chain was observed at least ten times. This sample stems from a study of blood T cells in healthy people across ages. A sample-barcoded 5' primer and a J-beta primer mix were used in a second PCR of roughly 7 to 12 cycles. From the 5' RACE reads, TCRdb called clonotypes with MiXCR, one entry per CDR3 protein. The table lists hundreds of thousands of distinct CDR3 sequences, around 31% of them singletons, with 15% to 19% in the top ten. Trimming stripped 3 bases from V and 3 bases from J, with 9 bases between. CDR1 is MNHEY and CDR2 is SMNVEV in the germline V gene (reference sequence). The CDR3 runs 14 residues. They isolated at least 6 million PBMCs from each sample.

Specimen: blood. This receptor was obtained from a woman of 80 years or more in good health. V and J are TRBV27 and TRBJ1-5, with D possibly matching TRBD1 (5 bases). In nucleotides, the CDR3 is TGTGCCAGCAGTTTTCGACAGACCAATCAGCCCCAGCATTTT. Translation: CASSFRQTNQPQHF.